The sample holds a few counts of the clone carrying this T cell receptor beta chain. Its antigen remains unidentified. These data come from a study of identical twins. Broader study findings: Out-of-frame alpha sequences shared by twins showed excess low generation probability. Modelling underestimated the level of out-of-frame TCR alpha sharing observed in monozygotic twins. Cord blood beta clonotypes present at high abundance carried fewer insertions; no such pattern appeared in memory repertoires.

Germline V gives CDR1 LGHNA, CDR2 YNFKEQ. The CDR3 spans 13 residues. The germline V and J ends were trimmed by 3 bases and 5 bases, with 8 bases remaining between them. TCRdb itself ran the 5' RACE reads through MiXCR, one entry per CDR3 protein. Among 1.5 million to 2 million distinct CDR3 sequences listed, about 31% were seen once. The receptor was isolated from a newborn girl in good health. This chain uses TRBV4-2 with TRBJ2-1; no clear D gene. Input material: cord blood. In DNA, the CDR3 is TGTGCCAGCAGCCAGAACGGAGACAATGAGCAGTTCTTC. Its translation is CASSQNGDNEQFF.